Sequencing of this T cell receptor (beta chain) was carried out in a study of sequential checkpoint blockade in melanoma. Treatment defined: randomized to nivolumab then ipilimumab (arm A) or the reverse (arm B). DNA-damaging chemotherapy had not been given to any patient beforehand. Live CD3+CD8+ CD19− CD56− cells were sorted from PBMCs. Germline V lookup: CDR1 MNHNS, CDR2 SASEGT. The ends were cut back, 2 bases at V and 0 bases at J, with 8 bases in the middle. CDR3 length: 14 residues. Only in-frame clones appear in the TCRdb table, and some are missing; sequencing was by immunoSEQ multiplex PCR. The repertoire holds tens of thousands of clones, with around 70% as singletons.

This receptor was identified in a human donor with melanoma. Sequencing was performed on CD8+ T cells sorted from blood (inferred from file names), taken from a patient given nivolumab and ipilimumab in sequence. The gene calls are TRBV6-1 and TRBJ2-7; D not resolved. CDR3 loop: CASSELASSYEQYF. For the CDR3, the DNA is TGTGCCAGCAGTGAACTCGCTAGCTCCTACGAGCAGTACTTC.